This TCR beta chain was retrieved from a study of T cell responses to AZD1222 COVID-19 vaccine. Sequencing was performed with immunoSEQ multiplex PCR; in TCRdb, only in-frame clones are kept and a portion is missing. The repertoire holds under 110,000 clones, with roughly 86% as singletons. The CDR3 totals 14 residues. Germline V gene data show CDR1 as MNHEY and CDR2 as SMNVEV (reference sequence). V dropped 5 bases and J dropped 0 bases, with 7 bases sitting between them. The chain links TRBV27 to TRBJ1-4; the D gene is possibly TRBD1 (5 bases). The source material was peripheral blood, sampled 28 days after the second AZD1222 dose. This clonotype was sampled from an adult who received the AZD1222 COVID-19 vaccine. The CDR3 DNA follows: TGTGCCAGCAGTGGGGGAGCAACTAATGAAAAACTGTTTTTT. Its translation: CASSGGATNEKLFF. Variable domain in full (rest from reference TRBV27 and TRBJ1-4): EAQVTQNPRYLITVTGKKLTVTCSQNMNHEYMSWYRQDPGLGLRQIYYSMNVEVTDKGDVPEGYKVSRKEKRNFPLILESPSPNQTSLYFCASSGGATNEKLFFGSGTQLSVL.